Here is one T cell receptor (beta chain) with its context. Its antigen is still unknown. The sample is drawn from a study of cytomegalovirus exposure and HLA in healthy donors. Study results and limitations: Later on, a genetic analysis was performed. It linked a missense variant in DCLRE1C with V- and J-gene trimming of TCR beta.

The PCR used 60 Vbeta and 13 Jbeta primers. Using immunoSEQ multiplex PCR, the repertoire was profiled, and TCRdb retains in-frame clones only, with some absent. The sample gives about 120,000 clones, about 70% of which show up once; around 12% is in the top ten. V lost 0 bases and J 4 bases, leaving 12 bases between the germline ends. CDR1 is MNHEY, CDR2 SVGAGI, per germline. This CDR3 spans 16 amino acids. This rearrangement joins TRBV6-5 to TRBJ1-4; D perhaps matches TRBD1 (5 bases). The sequence came from a woman between 40 and 55 years old in good health and CMV-seropositive. Input material: PBMCs. Here the CDR3 reads CASSYSIGELNEKLFF. The CDR3 DNA reads as TGTGCCAGCAGTTACTCGATAGGGGAACTTAATGAAAAACTGTTTTTT.